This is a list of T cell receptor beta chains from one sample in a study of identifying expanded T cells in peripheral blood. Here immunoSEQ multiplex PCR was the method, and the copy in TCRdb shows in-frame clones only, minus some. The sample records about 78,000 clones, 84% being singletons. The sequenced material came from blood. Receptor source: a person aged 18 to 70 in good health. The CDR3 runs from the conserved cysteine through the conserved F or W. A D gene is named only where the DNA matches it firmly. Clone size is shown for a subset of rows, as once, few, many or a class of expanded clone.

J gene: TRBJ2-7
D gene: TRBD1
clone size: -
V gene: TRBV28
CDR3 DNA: TGTGCCAGCAGTACCCGAACGACAGGGGATCCAAGGAAGTACTTC
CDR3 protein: CASSTRTTGDPRKYF

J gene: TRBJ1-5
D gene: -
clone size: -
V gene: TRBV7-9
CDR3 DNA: TGTGCCAGCAGCTTAGCGCTAGGTGATAGCAATCAGCCCCAGCATTTT
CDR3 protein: CASSLALGDSNQPQHF

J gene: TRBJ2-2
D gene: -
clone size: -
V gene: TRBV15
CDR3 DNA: TGTGCCACCAGCGCCTTGATGGCGAACACCGGGGAGCTGTTTTTT
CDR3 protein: CATSALMANTGELFF

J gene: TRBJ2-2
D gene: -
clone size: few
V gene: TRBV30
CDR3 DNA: TGTGCCTGGAGTCGACTAGCCGGGGAGCTGTTTTTT
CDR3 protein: CAWSRLAGELFF

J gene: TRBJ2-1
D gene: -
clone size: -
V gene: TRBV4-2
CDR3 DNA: TGTGCAACCAGCCAAGATTCGGGGCGGAATGAGCAGTTCTTC
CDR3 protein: CATSQDSGRNEQFF

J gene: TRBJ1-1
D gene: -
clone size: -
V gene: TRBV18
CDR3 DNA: TGTGCCAGCTCACCGGGCGGAGGCCTGAACACTGAAGCTTTCTTT
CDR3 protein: CASSPGGGLNTEAFF

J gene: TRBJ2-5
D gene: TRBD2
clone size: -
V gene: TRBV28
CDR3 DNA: TGTGCCAGCAGTCTAGCGGGGGCGGAGACCCAGTACTTC
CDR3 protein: CASSLAGAETQYF

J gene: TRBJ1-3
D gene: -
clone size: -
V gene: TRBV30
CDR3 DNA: TGTGCCTGGAATCGGGCAGGCTCTGGAAACACCATATATTTT
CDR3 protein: CAWNRAGSGNTIYF

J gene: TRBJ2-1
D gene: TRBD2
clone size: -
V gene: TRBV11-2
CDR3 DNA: TGTGCCAGCAGCTTTCTAGCGGGAGGCCACAATGAGCAGTTCTTC
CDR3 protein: CASSFLAGGHNEQFF

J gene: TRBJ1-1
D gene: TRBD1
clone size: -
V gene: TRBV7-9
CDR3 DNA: TGTGCCAGCAGCTCGGACAGGGCGATTGAAGCTTTCTTT
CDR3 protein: CASSSDRAIEAFF

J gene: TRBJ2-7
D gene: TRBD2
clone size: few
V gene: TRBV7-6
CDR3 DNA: TGTGCCAGCAGCTTAGGTGGCGGCGGGAGGGCCTTATCCTACGAGCAGTACTTC
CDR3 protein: CASSLGGGGRALSYEQYF

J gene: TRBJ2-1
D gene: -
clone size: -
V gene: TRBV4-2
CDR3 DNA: TGTGCCAGCAGCCAAGATGCCGGGGACGCCTCTCACAATGAGCAGTTCTTC
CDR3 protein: CASSQDAGDASHNEQFF

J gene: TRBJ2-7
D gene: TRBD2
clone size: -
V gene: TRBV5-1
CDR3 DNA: TGCGCCAGCAGTGTCCTAGCGGACTCCTACGAGCAGTACTTC
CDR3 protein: CASSVLADSYEQYF

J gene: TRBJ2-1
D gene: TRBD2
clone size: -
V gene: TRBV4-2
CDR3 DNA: TGTGCCAGCAGCCGACTAACTAGCGGGAGTCGCAATGAGCAGTTCTTC
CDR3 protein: CASSRLTSGSRNEQFF

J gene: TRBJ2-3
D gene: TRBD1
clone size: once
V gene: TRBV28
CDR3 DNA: TGTGCCAGCAGTTTCGGGGCGGGACAGGGATCAGATACGCAGTATTTT
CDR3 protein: CASSFGAGQGSDTQYF

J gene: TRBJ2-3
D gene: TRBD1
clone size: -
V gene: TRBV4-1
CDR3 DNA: TGCGCCAGCAGCCGTACCGGGACAGGAAGCACAGATACGCAGTATTTT
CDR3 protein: CASSRTGTGSTDTQYF

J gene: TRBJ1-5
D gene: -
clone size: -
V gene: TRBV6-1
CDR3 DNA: TGTGCCAGCAGTGAAGTTAAGGTTCAGCCCCAGCATTTT
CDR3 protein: CASSEVKVQPQHF

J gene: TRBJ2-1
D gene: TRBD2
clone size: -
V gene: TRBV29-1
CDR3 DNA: TGCAGCGTTGAAGATTGGCGGGAGTTAAATGAGCAGTTCTTC
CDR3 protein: CSVEDWRELNEQFF

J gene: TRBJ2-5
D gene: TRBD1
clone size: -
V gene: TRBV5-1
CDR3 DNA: TGCGCCAGCAGCGATGACAGGGGGGTAGAGACCCAGTACTTC
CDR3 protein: CASSDDRGVETQYF

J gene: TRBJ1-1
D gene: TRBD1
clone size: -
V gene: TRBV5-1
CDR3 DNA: TGCGCCAGCAGCCAACAGGGGGTGAACACTGAAGCTTTCTTT
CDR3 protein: CASSQQGVNTEAFF

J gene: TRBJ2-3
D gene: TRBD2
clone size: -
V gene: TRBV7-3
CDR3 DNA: TGTGCCAGCAGCCCCCTGGCGGGAGGAAGCACAGATACGCAGTATTTT
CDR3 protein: CASSPLAGGSTDTQYF

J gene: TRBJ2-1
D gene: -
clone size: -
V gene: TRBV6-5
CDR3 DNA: TGTGCCAGCACCTCCTTGGGCACTAACAATGAGCAGTTCTTC
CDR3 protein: CASTSLGTNNEQFF

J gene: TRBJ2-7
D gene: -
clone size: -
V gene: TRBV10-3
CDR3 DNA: TGTGCCATCAGTGCGGACGGGAACTACGAGCAGTACTTC
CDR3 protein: CAISADGNYEQYF

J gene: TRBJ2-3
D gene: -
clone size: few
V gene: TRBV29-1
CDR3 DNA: TGCAGCGTGGGGGTCGTCAGCACAGATACGCAGTATTTT
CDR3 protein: CSVGVVSTDTQYF

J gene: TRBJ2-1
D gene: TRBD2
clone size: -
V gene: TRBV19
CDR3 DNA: TGTGCCAGTAGTATCTGGACTAGCGGCCTTGGCAATGAGCAGTTCTTC
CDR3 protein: CASSIWTSGLGNEQFF

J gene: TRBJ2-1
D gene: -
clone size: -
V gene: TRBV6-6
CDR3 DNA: TGTGCCAGCAGTTACTCGAAGGACCGTGAGCAGTTCTTC
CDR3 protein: CASSYSKDREQFF

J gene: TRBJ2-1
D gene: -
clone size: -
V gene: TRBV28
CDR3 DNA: TGTGCCAGCAGTTTAGGGGCGGGGATGCAGTTCTTC
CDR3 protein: CASSLGAGMQFF

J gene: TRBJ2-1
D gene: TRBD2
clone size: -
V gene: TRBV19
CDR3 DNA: TGTGCCAGTAGTCGTACTAGCGGGAGCGACAATGAGCAGTTCTTC
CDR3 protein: CASSRTSGSDNEQFF

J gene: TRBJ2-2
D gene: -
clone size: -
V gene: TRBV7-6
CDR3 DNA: TGTGCCAGCAGCTTCGCAACCGGGGAGCTGTTTTTT
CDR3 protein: CASSFATGELFF

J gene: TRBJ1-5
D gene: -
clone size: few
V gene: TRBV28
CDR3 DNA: TGTGCCAGCAGTGCCCAGGGGCTTTATCAGCCCCAGCATTTT
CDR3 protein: CASSAQGLYQPQHF

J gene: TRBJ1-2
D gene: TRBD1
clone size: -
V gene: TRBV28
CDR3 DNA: TGTGCCAGCAGTCTATCGGGACAGGGCTATGGCTACACCTTC
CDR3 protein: CASSLSGQGYGYTF

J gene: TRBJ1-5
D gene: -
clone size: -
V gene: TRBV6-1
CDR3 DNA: TGTGCCAGCAGTGAAGCCCCTTCTCCTGGCAATCAGCCCCAGCATTTT
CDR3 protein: CASSEAPSPGNQPQHF

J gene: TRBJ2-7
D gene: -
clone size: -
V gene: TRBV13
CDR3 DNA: TGTGCCAGCAGCTCCGGACTTAGTTACGAGCAGTACTTC
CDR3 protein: CASSSGLSYEQYF

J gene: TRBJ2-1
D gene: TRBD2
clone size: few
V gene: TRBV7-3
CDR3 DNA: TGTGCCAGCAGCTTGTCGGGAGGGTTGGATGAGCAGTTCTTC
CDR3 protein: CASSLSGGLDEQFF

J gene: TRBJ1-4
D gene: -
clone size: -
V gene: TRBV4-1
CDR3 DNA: TGCGCCAGCAGCCTAACAGCGGCAACTAATGAAAAACTGTTTTTT
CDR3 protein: CASSLTAATNEKLFF

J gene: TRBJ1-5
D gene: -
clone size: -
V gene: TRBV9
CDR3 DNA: TGTGCCAGCAGCGTCAGGGGATTTGGGGGCAATCAGCCCCAGCATTTT
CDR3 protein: CASSVRGFGGNQPQHF